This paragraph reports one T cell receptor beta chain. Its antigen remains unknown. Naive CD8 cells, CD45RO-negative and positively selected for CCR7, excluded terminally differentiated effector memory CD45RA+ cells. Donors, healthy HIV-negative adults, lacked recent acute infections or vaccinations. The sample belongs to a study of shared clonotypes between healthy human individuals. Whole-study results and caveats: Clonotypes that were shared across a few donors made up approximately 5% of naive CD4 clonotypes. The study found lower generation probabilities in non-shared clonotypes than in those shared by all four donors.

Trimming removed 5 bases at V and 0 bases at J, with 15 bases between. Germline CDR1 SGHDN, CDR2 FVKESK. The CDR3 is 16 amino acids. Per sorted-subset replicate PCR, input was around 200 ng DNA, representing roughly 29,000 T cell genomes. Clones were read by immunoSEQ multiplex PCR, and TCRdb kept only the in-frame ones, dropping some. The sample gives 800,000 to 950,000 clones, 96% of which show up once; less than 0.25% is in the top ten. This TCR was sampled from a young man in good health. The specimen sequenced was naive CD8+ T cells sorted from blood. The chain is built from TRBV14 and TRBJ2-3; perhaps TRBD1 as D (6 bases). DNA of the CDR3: TGTGCCAGCAGCTACAAGTGGACAGTAAGCACAGATACGCAGTATTTT. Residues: CASSYKWTVSTDTQYF.